This T cell receptor (beta chain) was profiled in a study of Graves' ophthalmopathy and Graves' hyperthyroidism. By definition, stable hyperthyroidism involved no ophthalmopathy within 18 months of follow-up. The hyperthyroidism patients, aged 18 to 65, had been newly diagnosed, with under 2 months' duration. This CDR3 spans 14 amino acids. The germline CDR1 and CDR2 sequences are SGHTA and FQGNSA. V dropped 5 bases and J dropped 2 bases, with 12 bases sitting between them. This clonotype was seen repeatedly, ten times or more. RNA transcripts served as template for amplifying TCR beta CDR3 sequences. First-round RT-PCR relied on HTBI primers, and a second-round multiplex PCR came next. TCRdb called the multiplex PCR reads again in MiXCR, with one record for every CDR3 protein. The sample yields hundreds of thousands of distinct CDR3 sequences, under 25% seen once.

Sequences were obtained from peripheral blood. The TCR was taken from a woman between 18 and 29 years old with stable Graves' hyperthyroidism. The chain is built from TRBV7-2 and TRBJ1-1; the D gene is possibly TRBD1 (6 bases). The CDR3 loop is CASSLRQANTEAFF. CDR3 bases: TGTGCCAGCAGCCTTCGACAGGCAAACACTGAAGCTTTCTTT.